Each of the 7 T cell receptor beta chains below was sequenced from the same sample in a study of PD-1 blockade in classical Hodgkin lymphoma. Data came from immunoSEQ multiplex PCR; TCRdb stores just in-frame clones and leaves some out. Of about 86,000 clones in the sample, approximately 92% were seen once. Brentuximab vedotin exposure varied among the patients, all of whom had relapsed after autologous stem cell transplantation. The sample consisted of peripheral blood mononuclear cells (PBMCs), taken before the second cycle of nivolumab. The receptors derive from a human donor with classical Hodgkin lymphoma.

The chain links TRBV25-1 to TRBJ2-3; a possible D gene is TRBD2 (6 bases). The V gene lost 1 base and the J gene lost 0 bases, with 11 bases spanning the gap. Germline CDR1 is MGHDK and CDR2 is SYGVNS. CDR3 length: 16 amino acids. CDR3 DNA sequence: TGTGCCAGCAGTGAATTGGCGGGACCGAGCACAGATACGCAGTATTTT. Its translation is CASSELAGPSTDTQYF.

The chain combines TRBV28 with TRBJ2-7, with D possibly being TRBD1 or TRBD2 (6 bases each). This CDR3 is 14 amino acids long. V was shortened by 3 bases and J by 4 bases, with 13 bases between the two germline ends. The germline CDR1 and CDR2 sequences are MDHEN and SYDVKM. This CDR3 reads CASSLPQGRYEQYF. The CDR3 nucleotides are TGTGCCAGCAGTTTGCCGCAGGGGAGGTACGAGCAGTACTTC.

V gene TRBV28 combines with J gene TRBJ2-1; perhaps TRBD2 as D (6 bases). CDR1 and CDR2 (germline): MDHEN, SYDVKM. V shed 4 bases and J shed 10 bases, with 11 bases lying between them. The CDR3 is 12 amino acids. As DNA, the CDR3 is TGTGCCAGCAGTTCCGGGACTCCCGAGCAGTTCTTC. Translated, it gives CASSSGTPEQFF.

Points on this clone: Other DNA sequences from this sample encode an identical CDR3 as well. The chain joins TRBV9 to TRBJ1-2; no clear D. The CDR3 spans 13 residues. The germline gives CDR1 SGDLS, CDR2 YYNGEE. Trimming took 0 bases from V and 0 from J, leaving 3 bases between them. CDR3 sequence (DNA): TGTGCCAGCAGCGTAGAAGCTAACTATGGCTACACCTTC. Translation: CASSVEANYGYTF.

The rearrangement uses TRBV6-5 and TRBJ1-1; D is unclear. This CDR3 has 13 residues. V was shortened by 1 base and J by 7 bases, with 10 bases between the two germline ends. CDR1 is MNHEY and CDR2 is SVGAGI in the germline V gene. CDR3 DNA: TGTGCCAGCAGTTACTGGATCGAGGGTGAAGCTTTCTTT. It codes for CASSYWIEGEAFF.

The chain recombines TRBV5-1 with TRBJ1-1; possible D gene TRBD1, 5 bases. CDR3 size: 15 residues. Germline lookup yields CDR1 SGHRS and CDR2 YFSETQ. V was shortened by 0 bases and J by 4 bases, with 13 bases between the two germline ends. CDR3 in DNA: TGCGCCAGCAGCTTGGAACCAGGGTGGGTCACTGAAGCTTTCTTT. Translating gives CASSLEPGWVTEAFF.

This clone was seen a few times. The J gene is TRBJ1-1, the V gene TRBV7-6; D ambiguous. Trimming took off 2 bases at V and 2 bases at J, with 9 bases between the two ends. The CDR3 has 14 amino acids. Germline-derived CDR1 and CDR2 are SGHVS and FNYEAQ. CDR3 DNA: TGTGCCAGCAGCTTATATGCAGCCAACACTGAAGCTTTCTTT. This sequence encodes CASSLYAANTEAFF.